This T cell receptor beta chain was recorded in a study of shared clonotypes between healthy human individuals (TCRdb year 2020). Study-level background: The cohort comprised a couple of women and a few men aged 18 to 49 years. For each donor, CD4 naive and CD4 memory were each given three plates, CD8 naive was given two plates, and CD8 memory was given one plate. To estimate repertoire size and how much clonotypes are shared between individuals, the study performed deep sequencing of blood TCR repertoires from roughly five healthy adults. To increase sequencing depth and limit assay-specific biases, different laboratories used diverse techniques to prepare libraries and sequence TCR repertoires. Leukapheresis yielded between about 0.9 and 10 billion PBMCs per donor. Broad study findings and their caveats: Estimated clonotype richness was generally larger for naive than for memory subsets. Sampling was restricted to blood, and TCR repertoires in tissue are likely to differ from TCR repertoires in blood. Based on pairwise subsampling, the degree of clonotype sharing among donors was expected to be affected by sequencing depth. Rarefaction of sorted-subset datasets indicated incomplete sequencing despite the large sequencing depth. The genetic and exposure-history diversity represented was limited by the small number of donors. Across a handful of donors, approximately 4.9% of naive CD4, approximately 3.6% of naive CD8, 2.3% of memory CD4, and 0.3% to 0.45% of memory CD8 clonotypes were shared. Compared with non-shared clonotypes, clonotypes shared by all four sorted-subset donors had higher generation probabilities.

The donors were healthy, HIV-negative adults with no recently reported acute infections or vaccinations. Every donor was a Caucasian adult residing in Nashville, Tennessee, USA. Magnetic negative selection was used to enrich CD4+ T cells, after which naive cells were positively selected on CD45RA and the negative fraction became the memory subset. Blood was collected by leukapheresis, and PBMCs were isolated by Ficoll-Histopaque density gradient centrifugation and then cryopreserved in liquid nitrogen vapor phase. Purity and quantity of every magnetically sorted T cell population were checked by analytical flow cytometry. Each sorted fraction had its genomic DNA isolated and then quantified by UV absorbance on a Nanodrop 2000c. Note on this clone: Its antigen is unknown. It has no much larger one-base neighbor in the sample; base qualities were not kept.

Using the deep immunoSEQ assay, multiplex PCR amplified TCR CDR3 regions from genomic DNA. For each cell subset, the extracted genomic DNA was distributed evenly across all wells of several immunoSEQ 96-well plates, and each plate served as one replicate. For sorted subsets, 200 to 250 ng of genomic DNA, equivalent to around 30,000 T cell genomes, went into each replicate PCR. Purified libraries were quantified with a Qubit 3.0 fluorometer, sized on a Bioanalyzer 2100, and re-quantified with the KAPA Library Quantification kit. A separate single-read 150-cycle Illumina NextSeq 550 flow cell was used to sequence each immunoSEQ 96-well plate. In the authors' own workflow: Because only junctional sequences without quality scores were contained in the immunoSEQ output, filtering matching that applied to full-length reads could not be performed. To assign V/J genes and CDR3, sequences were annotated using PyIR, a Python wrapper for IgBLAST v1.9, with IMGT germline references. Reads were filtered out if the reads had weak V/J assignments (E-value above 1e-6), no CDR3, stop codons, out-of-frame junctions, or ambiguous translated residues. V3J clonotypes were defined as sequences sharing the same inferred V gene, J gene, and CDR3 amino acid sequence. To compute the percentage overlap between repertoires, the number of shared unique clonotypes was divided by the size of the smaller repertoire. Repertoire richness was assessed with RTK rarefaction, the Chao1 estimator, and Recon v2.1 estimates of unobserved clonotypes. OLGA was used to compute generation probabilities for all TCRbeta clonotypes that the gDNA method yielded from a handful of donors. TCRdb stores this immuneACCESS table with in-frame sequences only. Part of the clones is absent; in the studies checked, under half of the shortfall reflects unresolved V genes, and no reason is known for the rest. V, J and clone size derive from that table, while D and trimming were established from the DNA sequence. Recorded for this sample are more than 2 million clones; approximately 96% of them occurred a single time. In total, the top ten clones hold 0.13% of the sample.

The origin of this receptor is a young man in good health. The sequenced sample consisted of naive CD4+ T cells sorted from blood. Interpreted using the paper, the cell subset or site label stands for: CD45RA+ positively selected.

The base sequence is TGTGCCATCAGCCCTGGCCCCTACGAGCAGTACTTC. It is translated as CAISPGPYEQYF. The chain was built from TRBV10-3 and TRBJ2-7; no D gene call is confident. Measured from the cysteine to the phenylalanine, the CDR3 is 12 residues long. Just the 36-base CDR3 DNA is kept, in frame starting at base 1. Between the V and J ends, shortened by 6 bases and 2 bases respectively, the junction contains 8 bases. CDR1 and CDR2 (ENHRY, SYGVKD) derive from the germline V gene.